The next 20 T cell receptor beta chains were all read from a single sample in a study of OX40 agonist ivuxolimab in advanced cancers. Method: immunoSEQ multiplex PCR; TCRdb's copy keeps in-frame clones and lacks some. The sample carries some 70,000 clones, around four fifths recorded once. The sequencing here drew on CD4+ or CD8+ T cells sorted from blood, taken in a trial of the OX40 agonist ivuxolimab. These receptors originate from an adult with an advanced solid tumor such as melanoma, head and neck, liver or kidney cancer.

The CDR3 sequence is CASSLYRRRNEKLFF. The CDR3 region has the DNA TGTGCCAGCAGTTTATACCGACGTAGGAATGAAAAACTGTTTTTT. V and J are TRBV28 and TRBJ1-4; D not resolved. Deletions cut 1 base from V and 5 bases from J, with 11 bases between. Per the germline V gene, CDR1 is MDHEN and CDR2 is SYDVKM. The CDR3 consists of 15 residues.

The J gene is TRBJ2-3, the V gene TRBV9; TRBD2 might be the D (5 bases). Trimming left V 0 bases short and J 2 bases short, with 10 bases between. This CDR3 comprises 15 residues. The germline CDR1 and CDR2 sequences are SGDLS and YYNGEE. The CDR3 protein is CASSVDPGSTDTQYF. CDR3 DNA: TGTGCCAGCAGCGTAGACCCGGGGTCCACAGATACGCAGTATTTT.

CDR3 in DNA: TGTGCCAGCGGGGGCCCGAACACTGAAGCTTTCTTT. Translated: CASGGPNTEAFF. This sequence joins TRBV9 and TRBJ1-1; possible D gene TRBD1, 6 bases. CDR3 size: 12 residues. From germline, CDR1 is SGDLS and CDR2 YYNGEE. V was cut by 7 bases and J by 1 base, with 8 bases left in between.

This chain uses TRBV19 with TRBJ1-5; D perhaps matches TRBD1 (6 bases). Per germline, CDR1 LNHDA and CDR2 SQIVND (reference sequence). There are 15 residues in the CDR3. V lost 5 bases, J lost 4 bases, and 15 bases lay in between. The CDR3 loop is CASSPWGGQNQPQHF. CDR3 coding DNA: TGTGCCAGTAGTCCCTGGGGGGGCCAGAATCAGCCCCAGCATTTT.

The chain carries TRBV5-1 and TRBJ1-1; no clear D. The V end lost 5 bases, the J end lost 0 bases, and 8 bases lay between the germline ends. The CDR3 length is 13 residues. The germline V gene has CDR1 SGHRS and CDR2 YFSETQ. CDR3 sequence reads: CASSLRLNTEAFF. For the CDR3, the DNA is TGCGCCAGCAGTCTCAGACTGAACACTGAAGCTTTCTTT.

This chain joins TRBV7-9 and TRBJ2-5, with 10 bases aligning to TRBD2. J was trimmed by 5 bases and V by 3 bases; bases with no gene match: 6. This CDR3 is 15 amino acids long. Germline V gene sequence: CDR1 SEHNR, CDR2 FQNEAQ (reference sequence). The CDR3 reads CASSFDTSGVETQYF. CDR3 coding DNA: TGTGCCAGCAGCTTCGATACTAGCGGGGTCGAGACCCAGTACTTC. Filled out from reference TRBV7-9 and TRBJ2-5, the complete variable domain reads DTGVSQNPRHKITKRGQNVTFRCDPISEHNRLYWYRQTLGQGPEFLTYFQNEAQLEKSRLLSDRFSAERPKGSFSTLEIQRTEQGDSAMYLCASSFDTSGVETQYFGPGTRLLVL.

This rearrangement joins TRBV27 to TRBJ1-5; 8 nucleotides match TRBD1. CDR1 is MNHEY, CDR2 SMNVEV, per germline (reference sequence). With V trimmed by 5 bases and J by 2 bases, 2 bases remained unmatched. The CDR3 covers 14 residues. The CDR3: CASSRQGRNQPQHF. The CDR3 region has the DNA TGTGCCAGCAGTCGACAGGGGCGCAATCAGCCCCAGCATTTT.

This rearrangement joins TRBV7-8 to TRBJ1-3; D not certain. Germline V gene data show CDR1 as SGHVS and CDR2 as FQNEAQ. V was trimmed by 2 bases and J by 3 bases, leaving 5 bases between them. This CDR3 has 13 amino acids. This chain's CDR3 is CASSLYDGNTIYF. The CDR3 DNA reads as TGTGCCAGCAGCTTATACGATGGAAACACCATATATTTT. Together with reference TRBV7-8 and TRBJ1-3, the CDR3 gives the full variable domain: GAGVSQSPRYKVAKRGQDVALRCDPISGHVSLFWYQQALGQGPEFLTYFQNEAQLDKSGLPSDRFFAERPEGSVSTLKIQRTQQEDSAVYLCASSLYDGNTIYFGEGSWLTVV.

The chain joins TRBV6-5 to TRBJ1-6; 10 bases are shared with TRBD1. The germline V gene has CDR1 MNHEY and CDR2 SVGAGI. The CDR3 has 14 amino acids. After removal of 4 bases from V and 11 bases from J, the junction contained 5 bases not matched to a gene. CDR3 in amino acids: CASSFDRGLTPLHF. In DNA form, the CDR3 reads TGTGCCAGCAGTTTCGACAGGGGGCTTACACCCCTCCACTTT.

J is TRBJ1-5 and V is TRBV18; TRBD1 is a possible D gene (5 bases). Trimming removed 2 bases from V and 4 bases from J, with 9 bases in between. Germline V gene sequence: CDR1 KGHSH, CDR2 LQKENI. The CDR3 totals 14 residues. CDR3 nucleotide sequence: TGTGCCAGCTCACCATTTGGGGGAAATCAGCCCCAGCATTTT. Protein sequence: CASSPFGGNQPQHF.

This sequence joins TRBV5-6 and TRBJ2-1; the D call may be TRBD1 or TRBD2 (6 bases each). Trimming took 3 bases from V and 5 from J, leaving 15 bases between them. The CDR3 is made up of 15 amino acids. Germline CDR1 and CDR2: SGHDT and YYEEEE. In DNA, the CDR3 is TGTGCCAGCAGCTGGGGGCGGGGCCTCAACAATGAGCAGTTCTTC. Amino acids: CASSWGRGLNNEQFF.

The chain links TRBV11-1 to TRBJ2-5; 7 bases map to TRBD1. Germline V lookup: CDR1 SGHAT, CDR2 FQDESV (reference sequence). The CDR3 extends over 14 amino acids. The junction had 12 bases not matched to a gene; V was cut back by 5 bases and J by 9 bases. The chain's CDR3 is CASSREGQRRPQYF. DNA of the CDR3: TGTGCCAGCAGCCGAGAGGGACAGAGGAGGCCCCAGTACTTC.

The J gene is TRBJ2-2, the V gene TRBV5-1, with 7 bases identical to TRBD1. Trimming took 0 bases from V and 0 from J; bases not matched to a gene: 5. The V gene's germline CDR1 is SGHRS and CDR2 YFSETQ. The CDR3 is 17 amino acids. The CDR3 loop is CASSLATGTANTGELFF. DNA for the CDR3: TGCGCCAGCAGCTTGGCCACCGGGACAGCGAACACCGGGGAGCTGTTTTTT. Full variable domain (rest looked up from reference TRBV5-1 and TRBJ2-2): KAGVTQTPRYLIKTRGQQVTLSCSPISGHRSVSWYQQTPGQGLQFLFEYFSETQRNKGNFPGRFSGRQFSNSRSEMNVSTLELGDSALYLCASSLATGTANTGELFFGEGSRLTVL.

The V and J genes are TRBV18 and TRBJ1-2; unclear D gene. Germline-derived CDR1 and CDR2 are KGHSH and LQKENI. The germline V and J ends were trimmed by 0 bases and 2 bases, with 10 bases remaining between them. CDR3 length: 15 residues. The CDR3 sequence: CASSPPTQVNYGYTF. The CDR3 region has the DNA TGTGCCAGCTCACCACCTACGCAGGTCAACTATGGCTACACCTTC. Full variable domain (outside the CDR3, taken from reference TRBV18 and TRBJ1-2): NAGVMQNPRHLVRRRGQEARLRCSPMKGHSHVYWYRQLPEEGLKFMVYLQKENIIDESGMPKERFSAEFPKEGPSILRIQQVVRGDSAAYFCASSPPTQVNYGYTFGSGTRLTVV.

This chain uses TRBV28 with TRBJ1-2; TRBD1 matches 7 bases. This CDR3 spans 13 amino acids. Germline CDR1 and CDR2: MDHEN and SYDVKM. With 7 bases clipped from V and 2 bases from J, the junction kept 4 bases outside the gene matches. CDR3 nucleotide sequence: TGTGCCAGCAAAACGACAGGGAACTATGGCTACACCTTC. This codes for CASKTTGNYGYTF.

As DNA, the CDR3 is TGTGCCAGCAGTTACCTCAGACCGCCGAACACCGGGGAGCTGTTTTTT. This gives the protein CASSYLRPPNTGELFF. The chain employs TRBV6-6 and TRBJ2-2; D not resolved. Looked up from germline, CDR1 is MNHNY and CDR2 is SVGAGI (reference sequence). Trimming stripped 2 bases from V and 0 bases from J, with 10 bases between. This CDR3 comprises 16 residues.

The gene calls are TRBV19 and TRBJ1-6, with D tentatively TRBD1 (5 bases). Trimming cost V 5 bases and J 8 bases, with 10 bases left between them. The CDR3 totals 13 residues. Per germline, CDR1 LNHDA and CDR2 SQIVND (reference sequence). This CDR3 reads CASSHGTDSPLHF. The CDR3 DNA sequence: TGTGCCAGTAGTCACGGGACGGATTCACCCCTCCACTTT.

This chain uses TRBV21-1 with TRBJ2-3; the table names TRBD1, a call not compared with the DNA. TRBV21-1 is labeled a pseudogene. The CDR3 spans 16 residues. The CDR3 loop is CASSNAGTPRSDTQYF. CDR3 DNA: TGTGCCAGCAGCAACGCCGGGACACCCCGCTCAGATACGCAGTATTTT.

The V and J genes are TRBV5-1 and TRBJ2-1; TRBD1 aligns across 8 bases. With V trimmed by 0 bases and J by 2 bases, 4 bases remained unmatched. The CDR3 totals 16 residues. Per the germline V gene, CDR1 is SGHRS and CDR2 is YFSETQ. The CDR3 is CASSLARTGPYNEQFF. CDR3 bases: TGCGCCAGCAGCTTGGCTCGGACAGGGCCCTACAATGAGCAGTTCTTC.

This chain uses TRBV11-2 with TRBJ2-7, with D unresolved. The CDR3 is 14 amino acids. Germline V CDR1 and CDR2: SGHAT, FQNNGV. Trimming pared 0 bases from V and 5 bases from J, leaving 11 bases between. The CDR3: CASSLDAGSDEQYF. For the CDR3, the DNA is TGTGCCAGCAGCTTAGATGCCGGGTCGGACGAGCAGTACTTC. Full variable domain (rest looked up from reference TRBV11-2 and TRBJ2-7): EAGVAQSPRYKIIEKRQSVAFWCNPISGHATLYWYQQILGQGPKLLIQFQNNGVVDDSQLPKDRFSAERLKGVDSTLKIQPAKLEDSAVYLCASSLDAGSDEQYFGPGTRLTVT.